Following are 3 T cell receptor beta chains from one sample sequenced in a study of cytomegalovirus exposure and HLA in healthy donors. It was with 60 Vbeta and 13 Jbeta primers that the PCR ran. Assay used: immunoSEQ multiplex PCR; TCRdb lists only in-frame clones, some missing. The repertoire holds around 100,000 clones, about four fifths seen once, with more than 5% in the top ten. Specimen: PBMCs. The receptors here all came from a man in his forties or fifties in good health and CMV-seropositive.

The rearrangement joins TRBV6-1 to TRBJ2-1, with 7 bases that match TRBD1. The CDR3 loop spans 14 amino acids. In germline, CDR1 is MNHNS, CDR2 SASEGT. V lost 5 bases to trimming and J lost 6 bases; unmatched junction nucleotides: 7. The CDR3 protein is CASSWTGAGNEQFF. DNA for the CDR3: TGTGCCAGCAGTTGGACAGGCGCGGGCAATGAGCAGTTCTTC.

The chain uses TRBV7-9 and TRBJ1-2; 10 bases agree with TRBD1. The germline V gene has CDR1 SEHNR and CDR2 FQNEAQ (reference sequence). The CDR3 has 14 residues. V was pared by 5 bases and J by 5 bases, with 5 bases of the junction left unmatched. In DNA form, the CDR3 reads TGTGCCAGCAGCCCGAGGACAGGGGGGTATGGCTACACCTTC. It translates to CASSPRTGGYGYTF.

This chain links TRBV2 with TRBJ2-7; 7 bases fit TRBD2. Germline lookup yields CDR1 SNHLY and CDR2 FYNNEI. V lost 6 bases to trimming and J lost 4 bases; unmatched junction nucleotides: 9. The CDR3 totals 14 residues. The CDR3 reads CASRSSAGVYEQYF. The CDR3 DNA is TGTGCCAGCAGGAGTTCGGCGGGAGTATACGAGCAGTACTTC.